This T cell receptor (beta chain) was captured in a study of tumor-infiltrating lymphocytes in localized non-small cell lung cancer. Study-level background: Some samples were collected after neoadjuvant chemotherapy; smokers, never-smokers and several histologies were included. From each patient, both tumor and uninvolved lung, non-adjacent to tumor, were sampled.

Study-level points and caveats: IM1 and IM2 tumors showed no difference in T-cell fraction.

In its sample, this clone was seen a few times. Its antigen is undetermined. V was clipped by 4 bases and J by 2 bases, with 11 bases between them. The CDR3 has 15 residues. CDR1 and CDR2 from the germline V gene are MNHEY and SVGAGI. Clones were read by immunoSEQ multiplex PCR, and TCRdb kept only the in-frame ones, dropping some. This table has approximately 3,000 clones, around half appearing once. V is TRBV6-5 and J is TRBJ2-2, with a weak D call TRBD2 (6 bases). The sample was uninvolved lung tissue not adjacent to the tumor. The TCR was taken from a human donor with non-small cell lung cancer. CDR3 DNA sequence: TGTGCCAGCAGTTTGGGGACTCCTAACACCGGGGAGCTGTTTTTT. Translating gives CASSLGTPNTGELFF.